One and the same sample provided the 10 T cell receptor beta chains below, sequenced in a study of immune evolution from preneoplasia to lung adenocarcinoma. Measured with immunoSEQ multiplex PCR; TCRdb has only the in-frame clones, and not every one. The table records several thousand clones, roughly 90% of them present only once. The sample was FFPE invasive lung adenocarcinoma tissue. These receptors were taken from a person aged 65-85 years with invasive lung adenocarcinoma.

The chain recombines TRBV6-6 with TRBJ1-2, with D maybe TRBD1 (5 bases). Germline V lookup: CDR1 MNHNY, CDR2 SVGAGI (reference sequence). The CDR3 has 15 amino acids. The V and J ends lost 5 bases and 5 bases respectively, with 18 bases between them. The CDR3, as DNA: TGTGCCAGCAGTAATACAAGGGGCGCAAAATATGGCTACACCTTC. This translates into CASSNTRGAKYGYTF.

This chain joins TRBV28 and TRBJ2-5; TRBD1 matches 9 bases. J was trimmed by 3 bases and V by 6 bases; bases with no gene match: 11. Germline lookup yields CDR1 MDHEN and CDR2 SYDVKM. CDR3 length: 16 residues. The CDR3 spells CASSLPRQGGKETQYF. For the CDR3, the DNA is TGTGCCAGCAGCCTACCTCGACAGGGGGGGAAAGAGACCCAGTACTTC.

The chain recombines TRBV28 with TRBJ2-7, with 9 bases identical to TRBD2. The CDR3 contains 14 residues. The germline CDR1 and CDR2 sequences are MDHEN and SYDVKM. The J segment lost 5 bases and the V segment lost 6 bases, leaving 8 bases of the junction unmatched. In DNA, the CDR3 is TGTGCCAGCAGATTAGCGGGAGTAACCCACGAGCAGTACTTC. Translation: CASRLAGVTHEQYF.

This rearrangement joins TRBV5-1 to TRBJ2-1; TRBD2 aligns across 11 bases. J was trimmed by 6 bases and V by 5 bases; bases with no gene match: 7. The germline V gene encodes CDR1 SGHRS and CDR2 YFSETQ. This CDR3 is built from 15 residues. The CDR3 nucleotides read TGCGCCAGCAGACTCGGGACTAGCGGAATCAATGAGCAGTTCTTC. Translated, it gives CASRLGTSGINEQFF. Combining the CDR3 with reference TRBV5-1 and TRBJ2-1 gives the whole variable domain KAGVTQTPRYLIKTRGQQVTLSCSPISGHRSVSWYQQTPGQGLQFLFEYFSETQRNKGNFPGRFSGRQFSNSRSEMNVSTLELGDSALYLCASRLGTSGINEQFFGPGTRLTVL.

The rearrangement joins TRBV5-6 to TRBJ1-5; D is perhaps TRBD1 (5 bases). Germline CDR1 and CDR2: SGHDT and YYEEEE. CDR3 size: 15 residues. V lost 5 bases to trimming and J lost 3 bases, with 15 bases between them. CDR3 DNA sequence: TGTGCCAGCAGTTACGGGACGTCCGTCAATCAGCCCCAGCATTTT. Encoded protein: CASSYGTSVNQPQHF.

The chain carries TRBV7-9 and TRBJ2-6; weak D call: TRBD1 (6 bases). This CDR3 has 15 amino acids. Between the trimmed V and J ends, which lost 5 bases and 4 bases, there was a span of 12 bases. Germline V gene sequence: CDR1 SEHNR, CDR2 FQNEAQ (reference sequence). The DNA for the CDR3 is TGTGCCAGCAGCGCAGGGGCTGGGGGGGCCAACGTCCTGACTTTC. It specifies CASSAGAGGANVLTF.

The count of this clone is one. V is TRBV4-1 and J is TRBJ2-1; 11 nucleotides match TRBD1. Germline CDR1 MGHRA, CDR2 YSYEKL. This CDR3 region has 15 residues. V was pared by 3 bases and J by 9 bases, with 7 bases of the junction left unmatched. CDR3: CASSQTGTGGGEQFF. The CDR3 nucleotides are TGCGCCAGCAGCCAGACCGGGACAGGGGGTGGTGAGCAGTTCTTC.

The chain uses TRBV18 and TRBJ2-2, with TRBD2 matching over 7 bases. The CDR3 sequence is 16 residues long. Germline assignment: CDR1 KGHSH and CDR2 LQKENI. Trimming removed 4 bases from V and 0 bases from J; junction bases left unmatched: 5. DNA of the CDR3: TGTGCCAGCTCACTAGGGCTAGCGGCGAACACCGGGGAGCTGTTTTTT. Amino acid sequence: CASSLGLAANTGELFF.

The chain uses TRBV5-4 and TRBJ1-1; D is unclear. The CDR3 covers 14 residues. V dropped 4 bases and J dropped 1 base, with 11 bases sitting between them. Germline loops: CDR1 SGHNT, CDR2 YYREEE (reference sequence). The CDR3 here is CASSRTAGNTEAFF. DNA of the CDR3: TGTGCCAGCAGCCGGACCGCCGGGAACACTGAAGCTTTCTTT.

V is TRBV5-8 and J is TRBJ2-7; 7 bases are shared with TRBD1. V was pared by 0 bases and J by 0 bases, with 9 bases of the junction left unmatched. The V gene's germline CDR1 is SGHTS and CDR2 YDEGEE. The CDR3 is 17 amino acids. CDR3 in amino acids: CASSLVTGTAISYEQYF. For the CDR3, the DNA is TGTGCCAGCAGCTTGGTGACTGGGACAGCAATCTCCTACGAGCAGTACTTC.